This TCR beta chain was documented in a study of blood T cell repertoires in COVID-19. TCRdb's table, derived via immunoSEQ multiplex PCR, lists solely in-frame clones and lacks some. The sample contains 190,000 or so clones, 75% to 90% of which appear only once. Germline CDR1 MRHNA, CDR2 SNTAGT. V lost 6 bases to trimming and J lost 7 bases; unmatched junction nucleotides: 9. The CDR3 has 15 residues. Only a few counts were recorded for this clone. The receptor comes from a man in his forties with acute or convalescent COVID-19. The specimen sequenced was peripheral blood. The chain uses TRBV6-4 and TRBJ1-2, with 12 bases fitting TRBD1. CDR3 nucleotide sequence: TGTGCCAGCAGCGTAATGGGACAGGGGGCTGGTGGCTACACCTTC. It translates to CASSVMGQGAGGYTF.